This T cell receptor beta chain was captured in a study of spatial heterogeneity in lung cancer (dated by TCRdb to between 2017 and 2020). Broadly, across the study: The donors were around 69 patients from the lung TRACERx cohort who had early-stage, untreated non-small cell lung cancer. Follow-up PBMC samples were sequenced whenever available, with the median time to follow-up being approximately two years after resection. More beta-chain than alpha-chain transcripts were consistently detected, likely reflecting higher beta-chain transcript abundance. In the raw uncorrected reads, each unique combination of TCR and UMI appeared more than ten times on average. In non-small cell lung cancer, the study made a quantitative comparison of TCR alpha and beta repertoires among multiple tumor regions, matched nontumor lung and blood. The study linked features of the TCR repertoire to counts of nonsynonymous mutations, which were determined by whole-exome sequencing of tumor tissue. Both alpha and beta chains were TCR-sequenced in samples taken at surgery, namely 220 tumor regions, 62 to 70 matched nontumor lung samples and 55 to 60 PBMC samples.

What the authors observed across the whole study: Comparisons of baseline and follow-up blood repertoires included only 14 patients. Ubiquitous expanded tumor TCRs were found in blood more often at tumor resection than at routine follow-up. Confirming at a functional level the hypothesis that regional TCRs recognize regional mutations was considered to require additional single-cell paired TCR alpha and beta sequencing.

This clonotype came up many times. Its target antigen remains unknown. Per-nucleotide qualities are absent, and no much larger clonotype sits a single base away. Germline trimming amounts to 4 bases on V and 2 bases on J, with 5 as the count of junction bases outside the gene matches. From the germline V gene, CDR1 is SGHRS and CDR2 is YFSETQ. The CDR3 runs 14 residues from the cysteine to the phenylalanine. CDR3 DNA is the only sequence kept; it has 42 bases, read in frame from the first base. The intended sense of this specimen's time point label: blood at routine non-recurrence follow-up after resection. Without any cell sorting, TCR sequencing was performed on whole RNA extracted either from tumor and nontumor lung tissue or from cryopreserved PBMC samples. Only patients for whom sufficient RNA was available from at least two tumor regions were selected for TCR sequencing. The method behind the library was 5' RACE. These reads were obtained on a NextSeq 500. The TCR library protocol attached a unique molecular identifier to each TCR cDNA molecule to allow correction of PCR and sequencing errors. Turning to the authors' computational methods: TCR identification, UMI-based error correction and CDR3 extraction were performed with Decombinator tools. Expanded TCRs were defined as those above a frequency of 2 per 1,000, corresponding to the top 1% of the tumor frequency distribution. Each repertoire was subsampled 100 times to 5,000 TCRs, after which Renyi diversity was computed with the R vegan package. CDR3 similarity networks were constructed using string-kernel similarity of amino acid triplets, with links drawn between CDR3s whose pairwise similarity was above 0.82. The public reads were reprocessed in TCRdb via fastp at Q25 and MiXCR, keeping in-frame beta chains. Every CDR3 protein is listed once, alongside the most common genes and DNA of its rows. The V and J calls follow TCRdb's processing rather than the paper's. This sample gives roughly 15,000 distinct CDR3 sequences in total; 6.3% of them show up just once. The ten most abundant clones make up roughly 26% of the sample.

In this chain, TRBV5-1 is recombined with TRBJ2-5, with TRBD1 identical over 7 junction bases. The specimen comprised PBMCs, sampled at follow-up. This receptor was taken from a male donor with early-stage non-small cell lung cancer. The sequence in DNA is TGCGCCAGCAGCGGCCAGGGACAGCAAGAGACCCAGTACTTC. Its amino acids are CASSGQGQQETQYF.